Listed below are T cell receptor beta chains from one sample, sequenced in a study of identifying expanded T cells in peripheral blood. The data were produced by immunoSEQ multiplex PCR, yet TCRdb's version contains in-frame clones alone and is incomplete. The table includes approximately 86,000 clones, roughly 85% detected once. The sequencing input was blood. These receptors were taken from a person aged 18 to 75 in good health. CDR3s include the opening cysteine and the closing phenylalanine or tryptophan. D genes are given only for firm matches. Clone size appears in some rows only: once, few, many, or a class for an expanded clone.

clone_size d_call j_call v_call cdr3_nt cdr3_aa
. TRBD1 TRBJ1-5 TRBV6-5 TGTGCCAGCAGAGGGGACAGGAGTCGGCCCCAGCATTTT CASRGDRSRPQHF
. . TRBJ1-2 TRBV7-2 TGTGCCAGCAGCTTATCCGCCGACCGGAGCTACACCTTC CASSLSADRSYTF
. . TRBJ1-3 TRBV7-2 TGTGCCAGCAGATTGGGGGGGAGCTCTGGAAACACCATATATTTT CASRLGGSSGNTIYF
few TRBD2 TRBJ2-1 TRBV7-2 TGTGCCAGCAGCTCGCGTCCGGCGGGGGGCTTCAATGAGCAGTTCTTC CASSSRPAGGFNEQFF
. TRBD2 TRBJ2-5 TRBV7-9 TGTGCCAGCAGCTCGTCCGGGGGGGAGACCCAGTACTTC CASSSSGGETQYF
. . TRBJ2-7 TRBV11-2 TGTGCCAGCAGCTTAGTCGGGCGGGACGGGGAGCAGTACTTC CASSLVGRDGEQYF
. . TRBJ1-4 TRBV10-3 TGTGCCATCAGTGAGGAGGGGCGCGGTGAAAAACTGTTTTTT CAISEEGRGEKLFF
. . TRBJ2-7 TRBV7-9 TGTGCCAGCAGCTTAGTCGCGGAAGCCTACGAGCAGTACTTC CASSLVAEAYEQYF
. . TRBJ1-3 TRBV18 TGTGCCAGCTCCCGGACACAGGGACTTGGAAACACCATATATTTT CASSRTQGLGNTIYF
. TRBD1 TRBJ1-5 TRBV19 TGTGCCAGTAGGGGGGACAGGGGATCCAATCAGCCCCAGCATTTT CASRGDRGSNQPQHF
few . TRBJ1-6 TRBV6-1 TGTGCCAGCATTGGAGTCTATAATTCACCCCTCCACTTT CASIGVYNSPLHF
. . TRBJ2-7 TRBV7-6 TGTGCCAGCAGCTCTATACCAGGGGGGACAGCAGCCTACGAGCAGTACTTC CASSSIPGGTAAYEQYF
once . TRBJ1-2 TRBV5-4 TGTGCCAGCAGCTTAGAGGGGCGTCGTGGCTACACCTTC CASSLEGRRGYTF
once . TRBJ2-2 TRBV4-1 TGCGCCAGCAGCCAAGAATGGGGGATGGGGGAGCTGTTTTTT CASSQEWGMGELFF
. . TRBJ2-7 TRBV5-1 TGCGCCAGCAGCTTTCAGGCAGCAAGCTCCTACGAGCAGTACTTC CASSFQAASSYEQYF
once . TRBJ2-7 TRBV25-1 TGTGCCAGCAGAGACCCCGGGCCTCGGGGCTACGAGCAGTACTTC CASRDPGPRGYEQYF
. . TRBJ1-2 TRBV18 TGTGCCAGCTCACGAACAGGTGAACGATATGGCTACACCTTC CASSRTGERYGYTF
. . TRBJ2-5 TRBV11-3 TGTGCCAGCAGCTTAGGTCAAGAGACCCAGTACTTC CASSLGQETQYF
. . TRBJ2-3 TRBV6-6 TGTGCCAGCAGTTCTATCGGGGGCACAGATACGCAGTATTTT CASSSIGGTDTQYF
once . TRBJ1-5 TRBV7-2 TGTGCCAGCTCACAGCGGCTAAATCAGCCCCAGCATTTT CASSQRLNQPQHF
. . TRBJ2-1 TRBV27 TGTGCCAGCAGTTTATGGACAGTTACCTCCTACAATGAGCAGTTCTTC CASSLWTVTSYNEQFF
. . TRBJ1-2 TRBV11-2 TGTGCCAGCAGCTTGCCCCAACAGGGACAAGGTGGCTACACCTTC CASSLPQQGQGGYTF
. . TRBJ2-2 TRBV7-6 TGTGCCAGCAGACCGGGACCAAACACCGGGGAGCTGTTTTTT CASRPGPNTGELFF
. . TRBJ1-1 TRBV5-1 TGCGCCAGCAGCCAGACACTTATGAACACTGAAGCTTTCTTT CASSQTLMNTEAFF
. . TRBJ2-2 TRBV4-1 TGCGCCAGCAGCCCCCGGCTACGGGGCCTTAACACCGGGGAGCTGTTTTTT CASSPRLRGLNTGELFF
once . TRBJ1-2 TRBV6-6 TGTGCCAGCAGTTACTTGGTCTATGGCTACACCTTC CASSYLVYGYTF
few . TRBJ1-5 TRBV19 TGTGCCAGTCGTCATGGGGGAAGGGCCCAGCATTTT CASRHGGRAQHF
once . TRBJ1-3 TRBV18 TGTGCCAGCTCACTACGGTTACCGGGGAGTGGCACCATATATTTT CASSLRLPGSGTIYF
few . TRBJ1-4 TRBV7-2 TGTGCCAGCAGCTCCCAGGTGGGAAGTGAAAAACTGTTTTTT CASSSQVGSEKLFF
. TRBD1 TRBJ2-1 TRBV27 TGTGCCAGCAGTTCCCCTATCCTGGGACAGGGTTTCAATGAGCAGTTCTTC CASSSPILGQGFNEQFF
few TRBD2 TRBJ2-1 TRBV15 TGTGCCACCAGCCGGGGGGGCAGTAGAAATGAGCAGTTCTTC CATSRGGSRNEQFF
. . TRBJ1-4 TRBV7-6 TGTGCCAGCAGCTTTGGTGCAACTAATGAAAAACTGTTTTTT CASSFGATNEKLFF
. . TRBJ1-1 TRBV4-1 TGCGCCAGCAGCCCGTCTACGGCGAACACTGAAGCTTTCTTT CASSPSTANTEAFF
few . TRBJ2-3 TRBV5-1 TGCGCCAGCCGCTGGGGCAGGGAGGCAGATACGCAGTATTTT CASRWGREADTQYF
few . TRBJ1-1 TRBV6-5 TGTGCCAGCTTCCGCCACCCCACTGAAGCTTTCTTT CASFRHPTEAFF
. . TRBJ2-7 TRBV11-2 TGTGCCAGCAGCTTAACAGGGCAGGATCCCTACGAGCAGTACTTC CASSLTGQDPYEQYF
. . TRBJ1-3 TRBV5-6 TGTGCCAGCAGCTTGGTTACAGCAAACTCTGGAAACACCATATATTTT CASSLVTANSGNTIYF
. TRBD1 TRBJ2-7 TRBV5-1 TGCGCCAGCAGCGGCGGACAGGGGCACGAGCAGTACTTC CASSGGQGHEQYF
medium-sized . TRBJ1-3 TRBV11-3 TGTGCCAGCAGCTTAACCCCTACCCCTGGAAACACCATATATTTT CASSLTPTPGNTIYF
. . TRBJ1-1 TRBV5-4 TGTGCCAGCAGCTCGGGGGGCGGTTCTATACTAAGGGGGACCACTGAAGCTTTCTTT CASSSGGGSILRGTTEAFF
few . TRBJ1-4 TRBV6-1 TGTGCCAGCAGTGAGATGTCGGAGTCTGAAAAACTGTTTTTT CASSEMSESEKLFF
. . TRBJ2-5 TRBV27 TGTGCCAGCAGTTTAGACCAAGAGACCCAGTACTTC CASSLDQETQYF
once . TRBJ2-7 TRBV4-3 TGCGCCAGCAGCCAAGAAGTGGAGCGACTCGAGCAGTACTTC CASSQEVERLEQYF
. . TRBJ1-1 TRBV30 TGTGCCTGGATTTGGGGGAGGAACACTGAAGCTTTCTTT CAWIWGRNTEAFF
few . TRBJ1-2 TRBV14 TGTGCCAGCAGCCAACGACACATGGTTCCCGAAATCCGCTATGGCTACACCTTC CASSQRHMVPEIRYGYTF
few . TRBJ1-2 TRBV29-1 TGCAGCGTTGCCGAGGGCAGGGGCGGCTACACCTTC CSVAEGRGGYTF
. TRBD2 TRBJ2-7 TRBV19 TGTGCCAGTAGTTATCAAGGGGCCCGGACTAGCGGTTTCTACGAGCAGTACTTC CASSYQGARTSGFYEQYF
once TRBD1 TRBJ2-1 TRBV12-5 TGTGCTAGTGGTTTGGTACGTACAGGGGCACCTGACTACAATGAGCAGTTCTTC CASGLVRTGAPDYNEQFF
. . TRBJ1-5 TRBV7-8 TGTGCCAGCAGCTCTACACGCCTCAATCAGCCCCAGCATTTT CASSSTRLNQPQHF
. TRBD1 TRBJ2-3 TRBV5-6 TGTGCCAGCAGCTTGAGGACAGGGCGGACAGATACGCAGTATTTT CASSLRTGRTDTQYF
. TRBD2 TRBJ2-1 TRBV27 TGTGCCAGCAGTTTATCGTTGGGGCGCGGGGGCTCCTACAATGAGCAGTTCTTC CASSLSLGRGGSYNEQFF
. . TRBJ2-7 TRBV30 TGTGCCTGGAGTGCCTACAAGGTACAGCAGTACTTC CAWSAYKVQQYF
. . TRBJ1-3 TRBV6-5 TGTGCCAGCTACGGGGGAAACACCATATATTTT CASYGGNTIYF